This T cell receptor (beta chain) was found in a study of a mutant IDH1 vaccine in newly diagnosed glioma. Across the whole study: The vaccination schedule gave patients eight doses in weeks 1, 3, 5, 7, 11, 15, 19 and 23. Treated individuals were approximately 60% male and approximately 40% female, averaging roughly 40 years of age. The study, taken as a whole, reports: Evidence of vaccine-induced immune responses was documented in about 93% of patients. No link was apparently found between pseudoprogression and changes in top peripheral T cell clonotypes.

Germline values: CDR1 LGHNA, CDR2 YSLEER. Trimming shortened V by 0 bases and J by 4 bases, and 9 bases separated the two germline ends. CDR3 length: 14 amino acids. Noted time point: week 11, during vaccination. Doses comprised 300 ug of mutant IDH1 20-mer peptide each, plus topical imiquimod. A word on this clone: Its antigen is unidentified.

Clones were read by immunoSEQ multiplex PCR, and TCRdb kept only the in-frame ones, dropping some. The profile shows around 120,000 clones, just under 80% of them singletons. The clonotype comes from a man between 40 and 49 years old with glioma. The chain joins TRBV4-3 to TRBJ1-2; perhaps TRBD1 as D (5 bases). The material sequenced was PBMCs, taken from a glioma patient whose treatment included an IDH1 peptide vaccine. The CDR3 spells CASSQEGRGYGYTF. The DNA for the CDR3 is TGCGCCAGCAGCCAAGAGGGACGGGGCTATGGCTACACCTTC.